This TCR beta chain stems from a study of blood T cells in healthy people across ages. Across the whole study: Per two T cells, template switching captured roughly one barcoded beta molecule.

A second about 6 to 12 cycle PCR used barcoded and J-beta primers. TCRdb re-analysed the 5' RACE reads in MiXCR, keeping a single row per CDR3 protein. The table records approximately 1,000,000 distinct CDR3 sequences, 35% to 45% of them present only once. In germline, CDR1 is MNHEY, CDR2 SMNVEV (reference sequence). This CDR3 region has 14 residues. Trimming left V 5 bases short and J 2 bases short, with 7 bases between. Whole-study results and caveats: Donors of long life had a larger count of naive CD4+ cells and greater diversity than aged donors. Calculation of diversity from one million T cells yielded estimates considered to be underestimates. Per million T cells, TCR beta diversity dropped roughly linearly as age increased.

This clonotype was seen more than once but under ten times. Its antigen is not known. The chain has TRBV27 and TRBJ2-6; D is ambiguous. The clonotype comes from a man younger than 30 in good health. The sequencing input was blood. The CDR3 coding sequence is TGTGCCAGCAGTGCGCTTACTGGGGCCAACGTCCTGACTTTC. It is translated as CASSALTGANVLTF.